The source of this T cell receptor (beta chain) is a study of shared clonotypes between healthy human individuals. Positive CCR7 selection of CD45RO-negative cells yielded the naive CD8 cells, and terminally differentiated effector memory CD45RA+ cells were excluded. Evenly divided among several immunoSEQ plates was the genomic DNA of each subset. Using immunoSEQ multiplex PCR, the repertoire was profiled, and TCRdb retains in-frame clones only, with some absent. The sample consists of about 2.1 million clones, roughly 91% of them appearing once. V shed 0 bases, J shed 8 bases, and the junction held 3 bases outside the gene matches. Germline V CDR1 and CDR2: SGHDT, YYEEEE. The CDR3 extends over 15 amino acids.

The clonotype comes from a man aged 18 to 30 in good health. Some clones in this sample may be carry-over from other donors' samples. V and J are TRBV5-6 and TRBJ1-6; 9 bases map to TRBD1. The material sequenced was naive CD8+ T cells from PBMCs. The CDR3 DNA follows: TGTGCCAGCAGCTTGGGGACAGGGGAACATTCACCCCTCCACTTT. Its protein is CASSLGTGEHSPLHF.